This T cell receptor beta chain was obtained from a study of blood T cell repertoires in COVID-19. Study-wide background: PBMCs, B-cell-depleted T cells, or T cells were the source of the cDNA or gDNA that made up the material.

Source study methods: Using reference gene primer amplification, nucleated cell counts were estimated. Profiling relied on immunoSEQ multiplex PCR, and the TCRdb table lists in-frame clones only, not all of them. The V and J calls and clone size were taken over from that table, and D and trimming were inferred from the DNA. The data show 50,000 to 65,000 clones, with about two thirds seen just once and approximately 5% held by the top ten. A Seattle source enrolled patients during active infection and followed them longitudinally. J was trimmed by 7 bases and V by 3 bases; bases with no gene match: 2. The CDR3 runs 13 residues. CDR1 KGHSH and CDR2 LQKENI come from the germline V gene.

The sequence was obtained from an older woman with COVID-19, enrolled during active disease. V gene TRBV18 combines with J gene TRBJ1-3; TRBD1 matches at 8 bases. Material for sequencing was peripheral blood. CDR3: CASSPGQGNTIYF. CDR3 nucleotide sequence: TGTGCCAGCTCACCTGGACAGGGTAACACCATATATTTT.